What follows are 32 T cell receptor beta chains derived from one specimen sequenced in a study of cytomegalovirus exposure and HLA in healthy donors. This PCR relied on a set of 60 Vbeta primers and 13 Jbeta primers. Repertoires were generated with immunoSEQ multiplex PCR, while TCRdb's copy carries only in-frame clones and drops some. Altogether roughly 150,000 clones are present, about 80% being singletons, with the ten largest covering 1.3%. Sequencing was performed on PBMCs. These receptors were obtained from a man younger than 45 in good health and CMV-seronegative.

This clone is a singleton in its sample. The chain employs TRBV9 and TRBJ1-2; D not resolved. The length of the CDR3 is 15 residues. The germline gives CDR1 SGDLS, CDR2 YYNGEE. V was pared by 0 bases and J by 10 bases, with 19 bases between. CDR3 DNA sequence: TGTGCCAGCAGCGTAGATAGGGAGACCGCCGCTCCCTACACCTTC. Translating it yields CASSVDRETAAPYTF.

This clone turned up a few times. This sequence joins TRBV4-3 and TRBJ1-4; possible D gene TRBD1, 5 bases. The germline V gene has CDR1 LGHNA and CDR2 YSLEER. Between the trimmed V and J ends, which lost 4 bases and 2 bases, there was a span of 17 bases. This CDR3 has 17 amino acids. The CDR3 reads CASSPRGVFITNEKLFF. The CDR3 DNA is TGCGCCAGCAGCCCACGGGGGGTCTTTATTACTAATGAAAAACTGTTTTTT.

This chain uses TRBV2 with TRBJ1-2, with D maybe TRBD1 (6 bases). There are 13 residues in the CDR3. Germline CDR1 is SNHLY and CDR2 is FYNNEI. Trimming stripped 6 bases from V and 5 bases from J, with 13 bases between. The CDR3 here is CASRTGTSYGYTF. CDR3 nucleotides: TGTGCCAGCAGGACCGGGACATCGTATGGCTACACCTTC. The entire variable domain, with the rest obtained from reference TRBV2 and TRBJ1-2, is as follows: EPEVTQTPSHQVTQMGQEVILRCVPISNHLYFYWYRQILGQKVEFLVSFYNNEISEKSEIFDDQFSVERPDGSNFTLKIRSTKLEDSAMYFCASRTGTSYGYTFGSGTRLTVV.

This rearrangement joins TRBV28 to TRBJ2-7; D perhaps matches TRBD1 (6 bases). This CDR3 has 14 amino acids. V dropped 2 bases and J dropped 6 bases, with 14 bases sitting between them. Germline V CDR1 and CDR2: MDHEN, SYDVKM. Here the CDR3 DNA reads TGTGCCAGCAGTTTAGTTAAGTCAGGGGCCGAGCAGTACTTC. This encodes CASSLVKSGAEQYF.

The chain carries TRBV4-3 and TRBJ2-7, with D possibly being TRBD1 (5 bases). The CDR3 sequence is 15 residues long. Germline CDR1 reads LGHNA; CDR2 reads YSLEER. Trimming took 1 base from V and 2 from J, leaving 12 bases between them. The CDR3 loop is CASSQGAARAYEQYF. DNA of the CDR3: TGCGCCAGCAGCCAAGGCGCCGCCAGGGCCTACGAGCAGTACTTC.

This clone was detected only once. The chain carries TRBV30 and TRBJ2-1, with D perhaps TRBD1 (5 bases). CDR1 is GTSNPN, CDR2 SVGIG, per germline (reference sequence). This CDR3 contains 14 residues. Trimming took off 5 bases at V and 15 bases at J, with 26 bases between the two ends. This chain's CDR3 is CAWAGQFNDKGPFF. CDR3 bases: TGTGCCTGGGCTGGACAATTTAACGACAAGGGCCCGTTCTTC.

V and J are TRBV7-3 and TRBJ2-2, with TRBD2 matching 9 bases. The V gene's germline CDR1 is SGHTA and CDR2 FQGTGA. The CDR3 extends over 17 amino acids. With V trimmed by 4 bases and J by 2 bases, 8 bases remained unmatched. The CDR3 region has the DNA TGTGCCAGCAGCTCCGGGTCGGGACTAGCCAACACCGGGGAGCTGTTTTTT. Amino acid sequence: CASSSGSGLANTGELFF.

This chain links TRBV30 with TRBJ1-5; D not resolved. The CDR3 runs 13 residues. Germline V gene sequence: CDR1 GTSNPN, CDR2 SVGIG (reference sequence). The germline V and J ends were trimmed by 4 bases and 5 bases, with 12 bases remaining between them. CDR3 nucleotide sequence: TGTGCCTGGACAAGCGGGAGGGATCAGCCCCAGCATTTT. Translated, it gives CAWTSGRDQPQHF.

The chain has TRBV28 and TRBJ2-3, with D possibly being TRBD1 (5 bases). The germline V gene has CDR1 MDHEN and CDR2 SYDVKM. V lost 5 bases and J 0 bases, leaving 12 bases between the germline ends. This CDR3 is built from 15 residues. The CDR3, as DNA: TGTGCCAGCAGTGGGGCGCCGGAGAGCACAGATACGCAGTATTTT. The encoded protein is CASSGAPESTDTQYF.

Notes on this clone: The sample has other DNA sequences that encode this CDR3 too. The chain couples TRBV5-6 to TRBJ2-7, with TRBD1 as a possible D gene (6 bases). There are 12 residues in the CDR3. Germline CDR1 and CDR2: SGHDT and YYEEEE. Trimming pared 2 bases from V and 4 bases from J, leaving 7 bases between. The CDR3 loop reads CASSLGGYEQYF. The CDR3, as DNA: TGTGCCAGCAGCTTAGGGGGTTACGAGCAGTACTTC.

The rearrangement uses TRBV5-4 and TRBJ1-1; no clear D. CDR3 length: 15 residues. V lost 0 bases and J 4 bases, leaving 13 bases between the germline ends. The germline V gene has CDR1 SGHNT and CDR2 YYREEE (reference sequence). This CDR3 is CASSLAASLVTEAFF. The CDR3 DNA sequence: TGTGCCAGCAGCTTGGCCGCTAGTCTGGTCACTGAAGCTTTCTTT. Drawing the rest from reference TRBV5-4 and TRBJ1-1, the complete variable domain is ETGVTQSPTHLIKTRGQQVTLRCSSQSGHNTVSWYQQALGQGPQFIFQYYREEENGRGNFPPRFSGLQFPNYSSELNVNALELDDSALYLCASSLAASLVTEAFFGQGTRLTVV.

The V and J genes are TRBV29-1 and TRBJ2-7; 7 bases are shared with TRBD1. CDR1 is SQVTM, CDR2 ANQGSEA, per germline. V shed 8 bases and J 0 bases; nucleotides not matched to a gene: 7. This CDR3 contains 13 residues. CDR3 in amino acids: CSTTDRVSYEQYF. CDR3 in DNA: TGCAGCACTACTGACAGGGTCTCCTACGAGCAGTACTTC.

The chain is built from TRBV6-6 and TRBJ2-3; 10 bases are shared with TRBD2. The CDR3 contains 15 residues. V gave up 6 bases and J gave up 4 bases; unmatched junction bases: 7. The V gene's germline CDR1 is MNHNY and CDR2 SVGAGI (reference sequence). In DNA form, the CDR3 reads TGTGCCAGCAGCGTAGCGGGGGGCGGCTCAGATACGCAGTATTTT. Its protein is CASSVAGGGSDTQYF.

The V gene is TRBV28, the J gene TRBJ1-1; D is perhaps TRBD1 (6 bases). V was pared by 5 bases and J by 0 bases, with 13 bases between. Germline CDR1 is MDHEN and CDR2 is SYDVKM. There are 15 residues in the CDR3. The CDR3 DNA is TGTGCCAGCAGTCTTACGGGACATTTGAACACTGAAGCTTTCTTT. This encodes CASSLTGHLNTEAFF.

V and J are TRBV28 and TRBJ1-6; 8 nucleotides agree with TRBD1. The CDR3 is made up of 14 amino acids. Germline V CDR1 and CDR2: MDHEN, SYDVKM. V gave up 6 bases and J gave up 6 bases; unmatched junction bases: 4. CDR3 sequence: CASRRTGSNSPLHF. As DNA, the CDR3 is TGTGCCAGCAGGAGGACAGGGTCTAATTCACCCCTCCACTTT.

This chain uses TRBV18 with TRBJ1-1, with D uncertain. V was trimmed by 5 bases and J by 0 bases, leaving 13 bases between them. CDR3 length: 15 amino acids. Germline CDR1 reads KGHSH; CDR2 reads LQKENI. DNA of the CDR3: TGTGCCAGCTCAAATCCGGGTCTTTTGAACACTGAAGCTTTCTTT. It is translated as CASSNPGLLNTEAFF.

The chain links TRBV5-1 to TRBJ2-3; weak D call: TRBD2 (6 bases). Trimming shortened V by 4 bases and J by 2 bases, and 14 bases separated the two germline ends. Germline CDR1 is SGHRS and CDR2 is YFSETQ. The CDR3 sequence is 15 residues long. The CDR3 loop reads CASSLPADYTDTQYF. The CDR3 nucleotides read TGCGCCAGCAGCCTCCCCGCGGACTACACAGATACGCAGTATTTT. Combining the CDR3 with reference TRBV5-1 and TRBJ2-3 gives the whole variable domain KAGVTQTPRYLIKTRGQQVTLSCSPISGHRSVSWYQQTPGQGLQFLFEYFSETQRNKGNFPGRFSGRQFSNSRSEMNVSTLELGDSALYLCASSLPADYTDTQYFGPGTRLTVL.

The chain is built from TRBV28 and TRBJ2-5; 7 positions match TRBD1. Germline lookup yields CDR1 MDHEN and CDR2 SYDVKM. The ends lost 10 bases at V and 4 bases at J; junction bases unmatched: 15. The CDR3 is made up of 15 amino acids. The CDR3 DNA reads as TGTGCCATCAACCGGGACAGCGTAAAGAGAGAGACCCAGTACTTC. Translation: CAINRDSVKRETQYF. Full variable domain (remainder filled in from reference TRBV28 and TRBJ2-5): DVKVTQSSRYLVKRTGEKVFLECVQDMDHENMFWYRQDPGLGLRLIYFSYDVKMKEKGDIPEGYSVSREKKERFSLILESASTNQTSMYLCAINRDSVKRETQYFGPGTRLLVL.

The CDR3 nucleotides are TGTGCCAGTAGACGACAGGGACTCGGCGAGCAGTACTTC. Its protein product is CASRRQGLGEQYF. This chain connects TRBV19 to TRBJ2-7; weak D call: TRBD1 (7 bases). V was pared by 6 bases and J by 6 bases, with 15 bases between. CDR3 length: 13 residues. The germline CDR1 and CDR2 sequences are LNHDA and SQIVND (reference sequence).

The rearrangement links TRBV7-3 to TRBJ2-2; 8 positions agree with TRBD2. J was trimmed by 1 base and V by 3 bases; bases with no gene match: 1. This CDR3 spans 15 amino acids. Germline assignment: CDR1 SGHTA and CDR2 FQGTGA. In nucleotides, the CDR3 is TGTGCCAGCAGCTTGGCGGGGGGGAACACCGGGGAGCTGTTTTTT. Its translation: CASSLAGGNTGELFF. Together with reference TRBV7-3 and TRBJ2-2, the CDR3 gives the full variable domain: GAGVSQTPSNKVTEKGKYVELRCDPISGHTALYWYRQSLGQGPEFLIYFQGTGAADDSGLPNDRFFAVRPEGSVSTLKIQRTERGDSAVYLCASSLAGGNTGELFFGEGSRLTVL.

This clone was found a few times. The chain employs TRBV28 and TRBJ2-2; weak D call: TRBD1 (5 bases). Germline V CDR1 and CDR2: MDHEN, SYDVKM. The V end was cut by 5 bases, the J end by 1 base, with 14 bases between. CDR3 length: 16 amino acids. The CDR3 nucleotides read TGTGCCAGCAGTGAATACAGGAGAATGAACACCGGGGAGCTGTTTTTT. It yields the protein CASSEYRRMNTGELFF.

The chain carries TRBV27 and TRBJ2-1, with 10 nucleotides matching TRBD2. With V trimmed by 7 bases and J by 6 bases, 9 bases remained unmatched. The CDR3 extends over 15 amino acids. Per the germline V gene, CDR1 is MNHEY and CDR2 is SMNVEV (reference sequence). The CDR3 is CASTKWLAGANEQFF. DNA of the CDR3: TGTGCCAGCACAAAATGGCTAGCGGGGGCCAATGAGCAGTTCTTC.

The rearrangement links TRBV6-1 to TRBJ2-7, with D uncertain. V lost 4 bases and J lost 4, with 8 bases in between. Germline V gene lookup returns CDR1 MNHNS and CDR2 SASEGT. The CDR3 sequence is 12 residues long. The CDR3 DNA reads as TGTGCCAGCAGTGTTTTAGAGTACGAGCAGTACTTC. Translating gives CASSVLEYEQYF.

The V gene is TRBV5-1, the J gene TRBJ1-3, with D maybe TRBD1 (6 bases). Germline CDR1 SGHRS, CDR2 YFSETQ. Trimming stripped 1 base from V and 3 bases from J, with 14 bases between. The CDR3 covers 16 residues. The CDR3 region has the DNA TGCGCCAGCAGCTTGAGTGGGACAAACTTTGGAAACACCATATATTTT. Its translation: CASSLSGTNFGNTIYF. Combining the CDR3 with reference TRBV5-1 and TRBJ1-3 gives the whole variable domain KAGVTQTPRYLIKTRGQQVTLSCSPISGHRSVSWYQQTPGQGLQFLFEYFSETQRNKGNFPGRFSGRQFSNSRSEMNVSTLELGDSALYLCASSLSGTNFGNTIYFGEGSWLTVV.

This CDR3 is CASSGTGAAYQETQYF. The CDR3 nucleotides are TGTGCCAGCAGCGGGACAGGGGCCGCGTACCAAGAGACCCAGTACTTC. The rearrangement joins TRBV2 to TRBJ2-5; 10 bases line up with TRBD1. The CDR3 runs to 16 residues. V was pared by 6 bases and J by 0 bases, with 7 bases of the junction left unmatched. In germline, CDR1 is SNHLY, CDR2 FYNNEI.

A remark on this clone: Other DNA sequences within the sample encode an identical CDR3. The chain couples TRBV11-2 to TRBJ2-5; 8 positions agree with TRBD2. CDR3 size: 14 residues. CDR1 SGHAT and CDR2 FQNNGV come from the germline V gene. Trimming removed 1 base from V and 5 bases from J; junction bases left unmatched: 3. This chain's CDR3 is CASSLVAGGETQYF. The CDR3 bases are TGTGCCAGCAGCTTAGTGGCGGGAGGCGAGACCCAGTACTTC.

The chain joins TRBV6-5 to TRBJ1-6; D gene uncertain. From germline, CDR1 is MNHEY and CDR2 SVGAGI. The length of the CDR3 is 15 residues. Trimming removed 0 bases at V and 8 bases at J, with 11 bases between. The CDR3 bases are TGTGCCAGCAGTTACTCTGAAGACGGGGATTCACCCCTCCACTTT. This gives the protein CASSYSEDGDSPLHF.

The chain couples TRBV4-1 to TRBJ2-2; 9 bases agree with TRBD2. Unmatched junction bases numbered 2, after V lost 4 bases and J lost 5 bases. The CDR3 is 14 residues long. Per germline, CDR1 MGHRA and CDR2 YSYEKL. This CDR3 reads CASSLAGVTGELFF. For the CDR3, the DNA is TGCGCCAGCAGCCTAGCGGGAGTAACCGGGGAGCTGTTTTTT.

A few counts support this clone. DNA for the CDR3: TGTGCCAGCAGTGAAGCTCCCGGGGGATTCGATACGCAGTATTTT. Its protein product is CASSEAPGGFDTQYF. The rearrangement joins TRBV6-1 to TRBJ2-3; D may be TRBD2 (6 bases). The germline CDR1 and CDR2 sequences are MNHNS and SASEGT. V was shortened by 0 bases and J by 6 bases, with 13 bases between the two germline ends. The CDR3 loop spans 15 amino acids.

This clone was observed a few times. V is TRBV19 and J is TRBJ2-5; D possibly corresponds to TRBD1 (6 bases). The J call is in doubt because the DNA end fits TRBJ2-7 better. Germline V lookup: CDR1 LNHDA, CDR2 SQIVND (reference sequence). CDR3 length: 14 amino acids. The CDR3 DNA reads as TGTGCCAGTAGGATATCAGGGGCATCCTACGAGCAGTACTTC. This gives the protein CASRISGASYEQYF.

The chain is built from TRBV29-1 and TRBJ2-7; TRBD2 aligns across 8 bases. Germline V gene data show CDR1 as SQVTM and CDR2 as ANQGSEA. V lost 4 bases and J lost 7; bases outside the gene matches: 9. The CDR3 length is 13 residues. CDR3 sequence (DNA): TGCAGCGTTGTTCGGGGGGGGCCGGGGGAGCAGTACTTC. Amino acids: CSVVRGGPGEQYF.

This chain's CDR3 is CASSRLGQYTDTQYF. The CDR3, as DNA: TGTGCCAGCAGCCGACTGGGACAGTACACAGATACGCAGTATTTT. J is TRBJ2-3 and V is TRBV7-3, with 7 bases that match TRBD1. The CDR3 spans 15 residues. Germline lookup yields CDR1 SGHTA and CDR2 FQGTGA. V shed 5 bases, J shed 2 bases, and the junction held 7 bases outside the gene matches.